This T cell receptor (beta chain) was profiled in a study of control samples from healthy donors and cancer patients. This CDR3 has 15 residues. The junction had 8 bases not matched to a gene; V was cut back by 5 bases and J by 3 bases. The V gene's germline CDR1 is LGHNA and CDR2 YNFKEQ. Repertoires were generated with immunoSEQ multiplex PCR, while TCRdb's copy carries only in-frame clones and drops some. The sample yields about 73,000 clones, roughly 94% seen once. The chain combines TRBV4-2 with TRBJ2-5; 8 nucleotides agree with TRBD1. Source material: blood. This clonotype was obtained from a woman in her thirties or forties in good health. CDR3 in amino acids: CASSTQGAQEETQYF. The CDR3 DNA reads TGTGCCAGCAGCACCCAGGGGGCACAAGAAGAGACCCAGTACTTC.